This T cell receptor (beta chain) was captured by sequencing in a study of low-dose radiotherapy and immunotherapy resistance in tumors. This clonotype was picked up a small number of times. Primers used for first-strand cDNA, a TRAV- and TRBV-specific set, covered both alpha and beta chains. Amplification, which lasted around 22 PCR cycles, used a constant-region primer and V-primer adapter to amplify TCRs. TCRdb independently ran MiXCR on the reads; one entry per CDR3 protein. The sample has about 60,000 distinct CDR3 sequences, roughly a quarter seen once; the top ten hold 5.5% to 6.5%. Time point of the sample: before trial treatment. Patients eligible had advanced solid tumors without tumor-infiltrating lymphocytes. There are 14 residues in the CDR3. The V gene end was trimmed by 4 bases and the J gene end by 1 base; junction bases not matched to a gene: 3. CDR1 is SGHNT and CDR2 is YYREEE in the germline V gene (reference sequence).

The genes are TRBV5-4 and TRBJ2-5, with TRBD1 matching 8 bases. This receptor was identified in a male donor with prostate cancer. The sample here was PBMCs, taken before treatment. CDR3 DNA sequence: TGTGCCAGCAGCCGGGACAGGTCCCAAGAGACCCAGTACTTC. It codes for CASSRDRSQETQYF. Full variable domain (outside the CDR3, taken from reference TRBV5-4 and TRBJ2-5): ETGVTQSPTHLIKTRGQQVTLRCSSQSGHNTVSWYQQALGQGPQFIFQYYREEENGRGNFPPRFSGLQFPNYSSELNVNALELDDSALYLCASSRDRSQETQYFGPGTRLLVL.